The sequence of this TCR beta chain was determined in a study of response to subunit inactivated influenza vaccine. In this sample, this clonotype turned up a few times. Antigen: not known. The study's findings and limits: Authors suggested few new T cells are recruited by each seasonal influenza vaccination.

The germline V gene encodes CDR1 MRHNA and CDR2 SNTAGT. The CDR3 is 15 residues long. Trimming cost V 6 bases and J 0 bases; bases outside gene matches: 2. TCRdb reprocessed the RT-PCR reads with MiXCR, giving one entry per CDR3 protein. The top ten clones hold roughly 25% of a sample with about 190,000 distinct CDR3 sequences, about an eighth of them seen once. V and J are TRBV6-4 and TRBJ2-3, with 11 bases aligning to TRBD2. The sequencing here drew on CD8+ T cells sorted from PBMCs, taken around 5 days after vaccination. This receptor was obtained from a man between 45 and 60 years old who received an inactivated influenza vaccine. The CDR3 loop is CASRRLAGSTDTQYF. The CDR3 DNA reads as TGTGCCAGCAGACGACTAGCGGGAAGCACAGATACGCAGTATTTT.